The 10 T cell receptor beta chains below were found in one sample sequenced in a study of T cell repertoires in cytomegalovirus infection. MiXCR, run by TCRdb on the reads, gives a single entry per CDR3 protein. The sample has approximately 250,000 distinct CDR3 sequences, 6% to 8% seen once. Sequenced material: PBMCs. The source is a human donor in good health (CMV status not recorded). Some clones in this sample may be carry-over from other donors' samples.

The table lists this clonotype with many counts. V gene TRBV6-5 combines with J gene TRBJ1-6, with D uncertain. This CDR3 has 15 residues. V dropped 0 bases and J dropped 10 bases, with 13 bases sitting between them. In germline, CDR1 is MNHEY, CDR2 SVGAGI. The chain's CDR3 is CASSYSPGMGSPLHF. The CDR3 DNA reads as TGTGCCAGCAGTTACTCGCCCGGGATGGGGTCACCCCTCCACTTT.

Ten or more counts support this clonotype. The V call is TRBV14, the J call TRBJ2-1; 9 bases line up with TRBD1. Germline V lookup: CDR1 SGHDN, CDR2 FVKESK. Trimming cost V 5 bases and J 5 bases; bases outside gene matches: 16. The CDR3 covers 18 residues. The CDR3, as DNA: TGTGCCAGCAGCTACCACCGGGGCGGGACAGGGTTAAACAATGAGCAGTTCTTC. Translating gives CASSYHRGGTGLNNEQFF.

This clonotype was detected ten times or more. V usage is TRBV20-1 and J usage is TRBJ2-2, with D unclear. CDR1 is DFQATT, CDR2 SNEGSKA, per germline (reference sequence). V dropped 4 bases and J dropped 3 bases, with 12 bases sitting between them. The CDR3 has 14 amino acids. The CDR3, as DNA: TGCAGTGCTACCAATCAGTGGGACACCGGGGAGCTGTTTTTT. Amino acids: CSATNQWDTGELFF.

V gene TRBV10-2 combines with J gene TRBJ1-2; D gene unclear. Trimming took off 10 bases at V and 2 bases at J, with 17 bases between the two ends. The germline V gene encodes CDR1 WSHSY and CDR2 SAAADI. The CDR3 is 14 amino acids. CDR3 sequence reads: CATSRGDTNYGYTF. The DNA for the CDR3 is TGCGCCACCTCACGTGGGGATACAAACTATGGCTACACCTTC.

This clonotype was detected many times. The J gene is TRBJ2-5, the V gene TRBV19; weak D call: TRBD1 (5 bases). Trimming shortened V by 4 bases and J by 11 bases, and 17 bases separated the two germline ends. Germline V gene sequence: CDR1 LNHDA, CDR2 SQIVND (reference sequence). The CDR3 is made up of 13 amino acids. The CDR3 sequence: CASSNPTDSLQYF. The CDR3 DNA reads as TGTGCCAGTAGTAACCCAACCGACAGCCTTCAGTACTTC. Complete variable domain (other parts from reference TRBV19 and TRBJ2-5): DGGITQSPKYLFRKEGQNVTLSCEQNLNHDAMYWYRQDPGQGLRLIYYSQIVNDFQKGDIAEGYSVSREKKESFPLTVTSAQKNPTAFYLCASSNPTDSLQYFGPGTRLLVL.

This clonotype has a count of ten or more. The V call is TRBV12-3 or TRBV12-4, the J call TRBJ1-5, with D perhaps TRBD1 (5 bases). The V end lost 6 bases, the J end lost 6 bases, and 18 bases lay between the germline ends. The CDR3 consists of 15 residues. CDR3 protein: CASSPIDKRGQPQHF. CDR3 nucleotides: TGTGCCAGCAGCCCAATTGACAAGAGGGGTCAGCCCCAGCATTTT.

This clonotype was seen many times. The genes are TRBV7-2 and TRBJ2-2, with D perhaps matching TRBD1 (6 bases). The V and J ends lost 4 bases and 1 base respectively, with 10 bases between them. The CDR3 contains 15 residues. Germline V lookup: CDR1 SGHTA, CDR2 FQGNSA. The CDR3 DNA reads as TGTGCCAGCAGCTCGACGGGACAGAACACCGGGGAGCTGTTTTTT. Translation: CASSSTGQNTGELFF.

This clonotype showed up many times. The J gene is TRBJ2-5, the V gene TRBV7-2; tentatively, D is TRBD2 (5 bases). Trimming left V 5 bases short and J 5 bases short, with 12 bases between. Germline V gene data show CDR1 as SGHTA and CDR2 as FQGNSA. CDR3 length: 13 residues. Here the CDR3 reads CASSRGISETQYF. The CDR3 nucleotides are TGTGCCAGCAGCCGGGGAATAAGCGAGACCCAGTACTTC.

V and J are TRBV5-5 and TRBJ1-2, with D unclear. CDR3 size: 14 residues. V dropped 1 base and J dropped 7 bases, with 14 bases sitting between them. Germline values: CDR1 SGHKS, CDR2 YYEKEE (reference sequence). The CDR3 loop is CASSLMVASTGYTF. DNA for the CDR3: TGTGCCAGCAGCTTGATGGTGGCCTCGACTGGCTACACCTTC.

This clonotype was found many times. The DNA of the CDR3 is TGTGCCAGCAGCTTAGGTGGACTAGCGGGGCTTGCCTACGAGCAGTACTTC. This sequence encodes CASSLGGLAGLAYEQYF. The chain carries TRBV7-2 and TRBJ2-7; 12 bases fit TRBD2. Germline trimming cut 1 base from V and 2 bases from J; bases unmatched to any gene: 6. The CDR3 has 17 amino acids. CDR1 is SGHTA and CDR2 is FQGNSA in the germline V gene.